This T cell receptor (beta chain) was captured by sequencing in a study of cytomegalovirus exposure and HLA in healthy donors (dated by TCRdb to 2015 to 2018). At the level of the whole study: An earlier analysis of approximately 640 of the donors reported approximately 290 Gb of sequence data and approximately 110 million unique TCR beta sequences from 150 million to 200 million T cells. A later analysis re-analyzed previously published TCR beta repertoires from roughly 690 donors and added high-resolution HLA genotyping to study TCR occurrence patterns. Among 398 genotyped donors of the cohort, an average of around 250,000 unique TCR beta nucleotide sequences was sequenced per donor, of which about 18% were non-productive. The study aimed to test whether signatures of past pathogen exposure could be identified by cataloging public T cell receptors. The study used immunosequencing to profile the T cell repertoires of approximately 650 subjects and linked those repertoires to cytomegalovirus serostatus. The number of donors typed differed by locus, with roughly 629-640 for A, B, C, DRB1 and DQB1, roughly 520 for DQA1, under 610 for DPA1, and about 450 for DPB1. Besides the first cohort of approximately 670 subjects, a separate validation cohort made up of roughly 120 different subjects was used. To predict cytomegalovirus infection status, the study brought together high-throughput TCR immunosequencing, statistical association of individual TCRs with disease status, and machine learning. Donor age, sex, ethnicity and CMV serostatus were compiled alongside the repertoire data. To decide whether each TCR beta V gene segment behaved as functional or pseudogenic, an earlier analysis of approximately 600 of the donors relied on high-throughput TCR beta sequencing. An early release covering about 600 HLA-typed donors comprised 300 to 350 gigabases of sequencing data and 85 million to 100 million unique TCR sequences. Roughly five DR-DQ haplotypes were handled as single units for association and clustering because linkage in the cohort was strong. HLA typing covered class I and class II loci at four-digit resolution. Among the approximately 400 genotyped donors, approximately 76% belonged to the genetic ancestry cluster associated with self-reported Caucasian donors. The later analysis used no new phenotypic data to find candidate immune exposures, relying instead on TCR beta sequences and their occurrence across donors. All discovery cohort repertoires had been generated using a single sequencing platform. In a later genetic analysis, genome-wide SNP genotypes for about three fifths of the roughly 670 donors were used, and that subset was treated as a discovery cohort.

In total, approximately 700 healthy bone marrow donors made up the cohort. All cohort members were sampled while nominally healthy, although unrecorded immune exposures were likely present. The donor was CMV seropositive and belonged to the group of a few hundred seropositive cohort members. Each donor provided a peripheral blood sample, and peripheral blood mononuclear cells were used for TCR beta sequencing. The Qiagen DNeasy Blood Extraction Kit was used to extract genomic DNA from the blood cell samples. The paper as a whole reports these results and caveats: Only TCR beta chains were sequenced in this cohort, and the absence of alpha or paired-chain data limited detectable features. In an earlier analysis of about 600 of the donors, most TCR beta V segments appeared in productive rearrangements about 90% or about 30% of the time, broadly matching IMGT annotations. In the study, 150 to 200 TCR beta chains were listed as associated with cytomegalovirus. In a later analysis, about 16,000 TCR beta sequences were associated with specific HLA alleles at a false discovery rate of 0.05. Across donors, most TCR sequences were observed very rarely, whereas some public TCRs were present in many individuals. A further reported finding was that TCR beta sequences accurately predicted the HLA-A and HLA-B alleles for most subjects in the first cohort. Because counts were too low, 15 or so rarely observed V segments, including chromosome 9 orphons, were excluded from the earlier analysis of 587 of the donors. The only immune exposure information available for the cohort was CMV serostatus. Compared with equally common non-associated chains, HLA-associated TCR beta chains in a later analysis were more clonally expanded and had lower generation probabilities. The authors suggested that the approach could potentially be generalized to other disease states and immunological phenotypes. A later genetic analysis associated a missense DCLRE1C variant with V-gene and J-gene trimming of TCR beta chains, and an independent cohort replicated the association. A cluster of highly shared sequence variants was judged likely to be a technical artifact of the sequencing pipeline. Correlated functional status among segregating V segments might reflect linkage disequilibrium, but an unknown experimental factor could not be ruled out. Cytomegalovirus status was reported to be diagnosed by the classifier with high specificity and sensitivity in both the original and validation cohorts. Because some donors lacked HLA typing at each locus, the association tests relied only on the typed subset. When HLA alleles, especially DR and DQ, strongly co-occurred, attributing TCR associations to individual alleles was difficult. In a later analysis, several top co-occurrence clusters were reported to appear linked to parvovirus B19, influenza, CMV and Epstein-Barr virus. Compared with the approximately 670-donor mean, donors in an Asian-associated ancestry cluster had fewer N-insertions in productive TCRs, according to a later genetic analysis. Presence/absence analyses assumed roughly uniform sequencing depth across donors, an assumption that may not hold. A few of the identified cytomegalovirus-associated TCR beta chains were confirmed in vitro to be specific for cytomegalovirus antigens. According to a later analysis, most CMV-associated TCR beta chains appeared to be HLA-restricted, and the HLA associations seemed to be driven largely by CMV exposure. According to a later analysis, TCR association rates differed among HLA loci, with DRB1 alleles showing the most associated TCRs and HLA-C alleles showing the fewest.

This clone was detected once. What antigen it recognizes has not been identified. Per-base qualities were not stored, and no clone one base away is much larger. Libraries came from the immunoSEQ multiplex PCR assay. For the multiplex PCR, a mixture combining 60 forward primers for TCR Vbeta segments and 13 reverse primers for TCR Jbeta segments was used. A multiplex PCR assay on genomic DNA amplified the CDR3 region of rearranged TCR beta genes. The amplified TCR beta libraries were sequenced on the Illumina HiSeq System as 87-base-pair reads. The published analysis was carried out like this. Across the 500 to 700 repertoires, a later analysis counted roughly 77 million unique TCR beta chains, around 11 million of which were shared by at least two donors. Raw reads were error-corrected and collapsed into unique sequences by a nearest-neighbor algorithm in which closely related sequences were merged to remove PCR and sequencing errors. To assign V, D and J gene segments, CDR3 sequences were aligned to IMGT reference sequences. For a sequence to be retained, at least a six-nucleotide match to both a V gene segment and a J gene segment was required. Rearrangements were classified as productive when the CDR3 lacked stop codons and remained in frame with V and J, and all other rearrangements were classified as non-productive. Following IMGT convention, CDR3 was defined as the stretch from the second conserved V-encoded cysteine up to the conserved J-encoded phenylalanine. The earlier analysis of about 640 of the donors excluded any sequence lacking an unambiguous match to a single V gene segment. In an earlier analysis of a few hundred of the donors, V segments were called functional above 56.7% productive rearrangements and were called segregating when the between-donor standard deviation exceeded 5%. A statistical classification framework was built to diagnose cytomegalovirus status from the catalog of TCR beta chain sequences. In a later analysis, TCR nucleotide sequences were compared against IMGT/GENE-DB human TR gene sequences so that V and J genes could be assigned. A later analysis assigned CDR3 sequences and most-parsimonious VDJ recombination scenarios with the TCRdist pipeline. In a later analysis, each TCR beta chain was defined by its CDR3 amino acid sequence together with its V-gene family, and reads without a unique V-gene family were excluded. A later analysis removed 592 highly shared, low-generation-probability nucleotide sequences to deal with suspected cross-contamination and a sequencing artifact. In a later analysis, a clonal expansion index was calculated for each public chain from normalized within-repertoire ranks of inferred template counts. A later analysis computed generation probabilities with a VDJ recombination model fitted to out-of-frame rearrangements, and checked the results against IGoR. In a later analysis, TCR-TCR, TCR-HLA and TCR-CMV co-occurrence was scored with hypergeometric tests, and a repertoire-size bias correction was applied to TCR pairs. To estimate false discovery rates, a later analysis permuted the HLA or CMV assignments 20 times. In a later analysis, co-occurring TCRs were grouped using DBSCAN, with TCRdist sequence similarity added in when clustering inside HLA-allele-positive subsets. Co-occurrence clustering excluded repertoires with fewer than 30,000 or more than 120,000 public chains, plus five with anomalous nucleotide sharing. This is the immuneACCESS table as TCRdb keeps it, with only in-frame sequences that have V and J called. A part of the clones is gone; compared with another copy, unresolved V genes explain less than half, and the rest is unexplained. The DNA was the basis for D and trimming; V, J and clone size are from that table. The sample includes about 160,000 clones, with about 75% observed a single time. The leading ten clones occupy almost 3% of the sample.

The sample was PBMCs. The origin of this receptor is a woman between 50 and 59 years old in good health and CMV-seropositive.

The CDR3 protein is CASSLPPDRTMNTEAFF. The DNA sequence is given as TGTGCCAGCAGCTTACCTCCGGACAGAACCATGAACACTGAAGCTTTCTTT. This chain joins TRBV7-6 to TRBJ1-1, with TRBD1 perhaps the D gene, on 6 matching bases. V gives up 2 bases and J gives up 0 bases, and the segment between their germline ends measures 16 bases. Reading from cysteine to phenylalanine, the CDR3 counts 17 amino acids. This entry keeps only the CDR3 DNA: 51 bases, framed from base 1. Looking up the germline V gene yields CDR1 SGHVS and CDR2 FNYEAQ.